These 2 T cell receptor beta chains share one sample of origin, sequenced in a study of blood T cells in healthy people across ages. Together with a sample-barcoded 5' primer, a J-beta primer mix was included in a second PCR lasting about 7 to 12 cycles. TCRdb re-derived calls from the 5' RACE reads in MiXCR, one entry per CDR3 protein. The data show hundreds of thousands of distinct CDR3 sequences, with just over 55% seen just once and roughly 25% held by the top ten. Sequencing was performed on blood. Receptor source: a man aged 35 to 55 in good health.

A few counts support this clonotype. V is TRBV9 and J is TRBJ1-2; 10 bases fit TRBD1. This CDR3 has 13 amino acids. V lost 5 bases, J lost 8 bases, and 6 bases stayed unmatched. Per the germline V gene, CDR1 is SGDLS and CDR2 is YYNGEE. The CDR3: CASRRQGAFGYTF. The CDR3 DNA reads as TGTGCCAGCAGGAGACAGGGGGCGTTCGGCTACACCTTC.

The chain employs TRBV20-1 and TRBJ2-5; 10 bases are a match to TRBD1. The CDR3 sequence is 16 residues long. The junction had 11 bases not matched to a gene; V was cut back by 6 bases and J by 1 base. Germline CDR1 reads DFQATT; CDR2 reads SNEGSKA (reference sequence). The CDR3 DNA sequence: TGCAGTGCCCCTGACTTGGACAGGGGGGGCCAAGAGACCCAGTACTTC. As protein: CSAPDLDRGGQETQYF.